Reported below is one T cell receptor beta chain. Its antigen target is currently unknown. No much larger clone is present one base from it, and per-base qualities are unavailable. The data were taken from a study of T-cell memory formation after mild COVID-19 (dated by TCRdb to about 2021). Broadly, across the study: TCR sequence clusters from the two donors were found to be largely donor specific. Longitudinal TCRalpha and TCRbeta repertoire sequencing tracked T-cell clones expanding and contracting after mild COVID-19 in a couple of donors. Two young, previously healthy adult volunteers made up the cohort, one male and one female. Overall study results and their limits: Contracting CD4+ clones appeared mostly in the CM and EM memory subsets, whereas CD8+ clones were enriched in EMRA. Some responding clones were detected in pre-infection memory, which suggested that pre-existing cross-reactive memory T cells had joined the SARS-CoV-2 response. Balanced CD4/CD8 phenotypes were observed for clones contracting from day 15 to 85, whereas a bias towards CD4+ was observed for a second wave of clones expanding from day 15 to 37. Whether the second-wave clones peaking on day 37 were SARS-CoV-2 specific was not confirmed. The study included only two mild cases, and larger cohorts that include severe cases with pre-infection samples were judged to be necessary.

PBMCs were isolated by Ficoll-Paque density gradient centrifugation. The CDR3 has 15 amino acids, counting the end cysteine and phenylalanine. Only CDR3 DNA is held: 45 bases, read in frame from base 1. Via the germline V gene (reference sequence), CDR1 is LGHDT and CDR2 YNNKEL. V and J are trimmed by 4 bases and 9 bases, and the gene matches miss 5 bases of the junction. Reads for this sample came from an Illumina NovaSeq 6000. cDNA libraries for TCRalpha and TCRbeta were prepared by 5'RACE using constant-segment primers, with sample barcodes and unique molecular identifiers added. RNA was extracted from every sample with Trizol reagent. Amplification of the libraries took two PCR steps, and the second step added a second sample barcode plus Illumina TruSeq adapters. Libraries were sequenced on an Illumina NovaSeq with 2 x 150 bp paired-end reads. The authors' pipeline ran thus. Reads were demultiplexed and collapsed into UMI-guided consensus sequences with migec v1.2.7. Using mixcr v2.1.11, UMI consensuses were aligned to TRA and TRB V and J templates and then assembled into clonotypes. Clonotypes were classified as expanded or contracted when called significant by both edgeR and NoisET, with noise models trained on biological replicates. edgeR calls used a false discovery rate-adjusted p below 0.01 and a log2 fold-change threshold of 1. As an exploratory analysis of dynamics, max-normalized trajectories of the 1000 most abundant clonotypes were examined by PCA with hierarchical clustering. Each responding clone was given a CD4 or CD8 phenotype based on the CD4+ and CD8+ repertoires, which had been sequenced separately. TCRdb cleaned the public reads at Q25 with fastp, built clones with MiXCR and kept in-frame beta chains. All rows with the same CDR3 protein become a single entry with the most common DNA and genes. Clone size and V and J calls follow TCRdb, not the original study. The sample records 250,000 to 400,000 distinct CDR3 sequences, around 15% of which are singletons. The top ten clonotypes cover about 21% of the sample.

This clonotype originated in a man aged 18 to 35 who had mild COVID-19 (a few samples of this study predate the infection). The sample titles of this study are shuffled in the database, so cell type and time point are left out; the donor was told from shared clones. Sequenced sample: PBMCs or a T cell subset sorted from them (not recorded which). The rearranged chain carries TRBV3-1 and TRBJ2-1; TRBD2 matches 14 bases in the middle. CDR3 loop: CASSPGLAGGIEQFF. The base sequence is TGTGCCAGCAGCCCTGGACTAGCGGGGGGCATTGAGCAGTTCTTC.